Listed here are 8 T cell receptor beta chains from one sample, sequenced in a study of blood T cell repertoires in COVID-19. Sequencing was performed with immunoSEQ multiplex PCR; in TCRdb, only in-frame clones are kept and a portion is missing. The sample holds roughly 140,000 clones, 60% to 80% seen once. The sequenced sample consisted of peripheral blood. The receptors come from a man aged 45-65 years with active or convalescent COVID-19.

The gene calls are TRBV2 and TRBJ2-7, with D possibly TRBD1 on 5 matching bases. With 1 base removed from V and 1 base from J, the gap between germline ends came to 8 bases. Per germline, CDR1 SNHLY and CDR2 FYNNEI. The CDR3 is made up of 14 amino acids. The CDR3 nucleotides read TGTGCCAGCAGTGAAGGGACACCTTCCTACGAGCAGTACTTC. Protein: CASSEGTPSYEQYF.

The V and J genes are TRBV5-1 and TRBJ1-4; 7 nucleotides agree with TRBD1. J lost 6 bases, V lost 1 base, and 6 bases had no gene match. This CDR3 comprises 15 residues. Germline CDR1 and CDR2: SGHRS and YFSETQ. The CDR3 loop is CASSLSTGRHEKLFF. The CDR3, as DNA: TGCGCCAGCAGCTTGTCGACAGGGAGACATGAAAAACTGTTTTTT.

V gene TRBV6-5 combines with J gene TRBJ2-2, with a possible D match to TRBD2 (6 bases). CDR1 is MNHEY and CDR2 is SVGAGI in the germline V gene. CDR3 length: 14 residues. Trimming took 7 bases from V and 4 from J, leaving 13 bases between them. CDR3 sequence: CASKKDYFTGELFF. The CDR3 DNA sequence: TGTGCCAGCAAGAAGGACTACTTCACCGGGGAGCTGTTTTTT.

This clone was seen more than once but under ten times. The rearrangement uses TRBV13 and TRBJ1-5; 8 bases map to TRBD1. Germline CDR1 and CDR2: PRHDT and FYEKMQ (reference sequence). V shed 3 bases, J shed 6 bases, and the junction held 10 bases outside the gene matches. This CDR3 region has 16 residues. The CDR3 DNA reads TGTGCCAGCAGCTTCGGACAGGGTGTTCGAGGTCAGCCCCAGCATTTT. This encodes CASSFGQGVRGQPQHF.

CDR3 sequence: CASSSEWAGEETQYF. The CDR3 nucleotides read TGTGCCAGCAGCTCTGAGTGGGCAGGGGAAGAGACCCAGTACTTC. V and J are TRBV7-2 and TRBJ2-5, with a possible D match to TRBD1 (6 bases). Germline lookup yields CDR1 SGHTA and CDR2 FQGNSA. The CDR3 has 15 amino acids. The V end lost 4 bases, the J end lost 3 bases, and 15 bases lay between the germline ends.

The chain couples TRBV5-1 to TRBJ2-7; 9 positions match TRBD2. The CDR3 totals 17 residues. Per the germline V gene, CDR1 is SGHRS and CDR2 is YFSETQ. V shed 4 bases, J shed 1 base, and the junction held 12 bases outside the gene matches. CDR3 in amino acids: CASSLLAGAGGSYEQYF. The CDR3 DNA reads TGCGCCAGCAGCCTGTTAGCGGGGGCAGGGGGTTCCTACGAGCAGTACTTC.

This chain uses TRBV28 with TRBJ2-7, with TRBD2 matching 8 bases. This CDR3 contains 14 residues. Germline CDR1 reads MDHEN; CDR2 reads SYDVKM. V shed 3 bases, J shed 3 bases, and the junction held 4 bases outside the gene matches. CDR3 sequence: CASSFERERYEQYF. Here the CDR3 DNA reads TGTGCCAGCAGTTTTGAGCGGGAGCGCTACGAGCAGTACTTC.

J is TRBJ1-4 and V is TRBV5-4; 8 bases align to TRBD1. The germline V gene encodes CDR1 SGHNT and CDR2 YYREEE (reference sequence). The CDR3 is 15 residues long. The trim removed 2 bases at V and 7 bases at J, leaving 7 bases unmatched. The CDR3 loop reads CASSLAGGASEKLFF. CDR3 sequence (DNA): TGTGCCAGCAGCTTAGCAGGGGGCGCGAGTGAAAAACTGTTTTTT. Complete variable domain (other parts from reference TRBV5-4 and TRBJ1-4): ETGVTQSPTHLIKTRGQQVTLRCSSQSGHNTVSWYQQALGQGPQFIFQYYREEENGRGNFPPRFSGLQFPNYSSELNVNALELDDSALYLCASSLAGGASEKLFFGSGTQLSVL.